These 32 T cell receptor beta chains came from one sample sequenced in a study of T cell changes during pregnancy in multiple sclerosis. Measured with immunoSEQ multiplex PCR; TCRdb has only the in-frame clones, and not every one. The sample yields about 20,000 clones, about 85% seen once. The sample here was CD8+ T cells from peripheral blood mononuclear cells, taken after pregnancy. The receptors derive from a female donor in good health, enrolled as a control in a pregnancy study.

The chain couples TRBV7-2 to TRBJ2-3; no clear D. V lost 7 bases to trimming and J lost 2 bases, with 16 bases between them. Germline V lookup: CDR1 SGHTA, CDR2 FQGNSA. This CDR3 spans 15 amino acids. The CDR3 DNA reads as TGTGCCAGCATTTTGCGAGCGCGATCCACAGATACGCAGTATTTT. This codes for CASILRARSTDTQYF.

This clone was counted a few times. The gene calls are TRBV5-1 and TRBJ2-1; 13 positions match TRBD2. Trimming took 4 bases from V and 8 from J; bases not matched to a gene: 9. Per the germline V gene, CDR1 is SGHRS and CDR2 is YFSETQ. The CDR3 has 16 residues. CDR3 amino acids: CASSERTSGSLDEQFF. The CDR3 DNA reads TGCGCCAGCAGCGAAAGGACTAGCGGGAGCCTCGATGAGCAGTTCTTC.

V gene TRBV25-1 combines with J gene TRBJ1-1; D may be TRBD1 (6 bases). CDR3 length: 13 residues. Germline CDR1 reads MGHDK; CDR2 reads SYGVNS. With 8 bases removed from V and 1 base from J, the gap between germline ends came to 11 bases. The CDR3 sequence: CASQLQGNTEAFF. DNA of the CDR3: TGTGCCAGCCAGCTACAGGGGAACACTGAAGCTTTCTTT.

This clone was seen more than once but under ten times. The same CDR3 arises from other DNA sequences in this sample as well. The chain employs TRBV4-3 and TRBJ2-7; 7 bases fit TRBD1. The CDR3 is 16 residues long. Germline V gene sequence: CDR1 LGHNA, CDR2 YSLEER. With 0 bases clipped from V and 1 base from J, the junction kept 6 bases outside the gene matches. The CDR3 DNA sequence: TGCGCCAGCAGCCAAGATAGAGGGGGCGCTTCCTACGAGCAGTACTTC. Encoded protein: CASSQDRGGASYEQYF.

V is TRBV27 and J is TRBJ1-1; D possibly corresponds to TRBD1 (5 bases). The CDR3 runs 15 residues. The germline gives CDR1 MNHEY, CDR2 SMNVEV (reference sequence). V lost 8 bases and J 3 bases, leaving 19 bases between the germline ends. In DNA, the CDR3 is TGTGCCAGCGCATTCCTTGGACAATTATACACTGAAGCTTTCTTT. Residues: CASAFLGQLYTEAFF.

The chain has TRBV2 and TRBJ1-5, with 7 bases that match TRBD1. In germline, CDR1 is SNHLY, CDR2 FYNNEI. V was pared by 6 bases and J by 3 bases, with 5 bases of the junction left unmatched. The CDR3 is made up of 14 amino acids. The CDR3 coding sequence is TGTGCCAGCAGAGGACAGGACGACAATCAGCCCCAGCATTTT. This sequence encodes CASRGQDDNQPQHF. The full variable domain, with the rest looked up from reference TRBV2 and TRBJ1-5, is EPEVTQTPSHQVTQMGQEVILRCVPISNHLYFYWYRQILGQKVEFLVSFYNNEISEKSEIFDDQFSVERPDGSNFTLKIRSTKLEDSAMYFCASRGQDDNQPQHFGDGTRLSIL.

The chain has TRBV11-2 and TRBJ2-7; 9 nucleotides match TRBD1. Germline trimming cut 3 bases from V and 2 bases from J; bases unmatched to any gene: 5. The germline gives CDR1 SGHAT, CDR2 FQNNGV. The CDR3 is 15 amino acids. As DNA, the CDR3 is TGTGCCAGCAGCTTCGTGGACAGGGGTCCCTACGAGCAGTACTTC. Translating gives CASSFVDRGPYEQYF.

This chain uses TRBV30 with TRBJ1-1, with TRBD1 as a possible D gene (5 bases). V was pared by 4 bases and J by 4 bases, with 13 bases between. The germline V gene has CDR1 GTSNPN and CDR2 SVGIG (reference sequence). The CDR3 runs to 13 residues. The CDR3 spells CAWNQGGGTEAFF. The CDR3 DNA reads TGTGCCTGGAATCAGGGCGGGGGCACTGAAGCTTTCTTT.

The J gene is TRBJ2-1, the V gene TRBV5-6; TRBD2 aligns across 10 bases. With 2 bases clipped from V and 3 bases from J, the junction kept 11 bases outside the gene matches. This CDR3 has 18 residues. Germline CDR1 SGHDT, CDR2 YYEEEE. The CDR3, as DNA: TGTGCCAGCAGCTTAGACTCCGGACTAGCGGATCGCTACAATGAGCAGTTCTTC. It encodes CASSLDSGLADRYNEQFF.

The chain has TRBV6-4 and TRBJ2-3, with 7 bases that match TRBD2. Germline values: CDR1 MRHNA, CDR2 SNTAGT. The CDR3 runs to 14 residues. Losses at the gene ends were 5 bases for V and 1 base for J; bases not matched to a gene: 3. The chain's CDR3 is CASSYAGGTDTQYF. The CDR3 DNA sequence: TGTGCCAGCAGTTATGCGGGGGGCACAGATACGCAGTATTTT.

The CDR3 sequence: CASSLTTLDEQFF. In nucleotides, the CDR3 is TGTGCCAGCAGTCTAACTACCCTCGATGAGCAGTTCTTC. This sequence joins TRBV6-1 and TRBJ2-1, with unresolved D. Trimming cost V 5 bases and J 8 bases, with 13 bases left between them. The CDR3 contains 13 residues. From germline, CDR1 is MNHNS and CDR2 SASEGT.

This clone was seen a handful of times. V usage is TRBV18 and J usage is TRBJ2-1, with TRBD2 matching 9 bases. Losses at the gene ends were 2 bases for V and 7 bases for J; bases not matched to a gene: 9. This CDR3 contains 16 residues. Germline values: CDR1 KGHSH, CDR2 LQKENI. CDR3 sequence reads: CASSPYQRGEKNEQFF. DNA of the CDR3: TGTGCCAGCTCACCATATCAGCGGGGGGAGAAAAATGAGCAGTTCTTC.

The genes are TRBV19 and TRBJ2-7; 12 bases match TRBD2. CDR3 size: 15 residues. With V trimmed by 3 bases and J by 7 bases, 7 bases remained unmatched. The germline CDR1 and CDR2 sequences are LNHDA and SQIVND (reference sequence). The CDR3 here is CASSIRTSGISEQYF. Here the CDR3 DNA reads TGTGCCAGTAGTATTCGGACTAGCGGGATATCTGAGCAGTACTTC.

For the CDR3, the DNA is TGTGCCAGCAGACCCCGACAGGACCCTGGGTATTCACCCCTCCACTTT. Protein product: CASRPRQDPGYSPLHF. The chain carries TRBV27 and TRBJ1-6, with TRBD1 as a possible D gene (6 bases). The CDR3 loop spans 16 amino acids. The germline V gene encodes CDR1 MNHEY and CDR2 SMNVEV (reference sequence). Trimming removed 6 bases at V and 8 bases at J, with 20 bases between.

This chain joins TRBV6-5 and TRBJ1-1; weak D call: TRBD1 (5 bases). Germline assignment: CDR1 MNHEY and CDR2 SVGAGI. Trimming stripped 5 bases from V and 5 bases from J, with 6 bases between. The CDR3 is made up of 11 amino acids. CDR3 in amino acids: CASSGGTEAFF. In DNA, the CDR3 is TGTGCCAGCAGTGGGGGGACTGAAGCTTTCTTT.

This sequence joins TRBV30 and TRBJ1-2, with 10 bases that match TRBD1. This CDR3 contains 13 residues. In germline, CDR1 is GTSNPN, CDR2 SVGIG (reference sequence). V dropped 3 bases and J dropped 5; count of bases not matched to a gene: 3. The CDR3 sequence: CAWRTGGRYGYTF. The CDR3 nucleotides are TGTGCCTGGAGGACAGGGGGCCGTTATGGCTACACCTTC.

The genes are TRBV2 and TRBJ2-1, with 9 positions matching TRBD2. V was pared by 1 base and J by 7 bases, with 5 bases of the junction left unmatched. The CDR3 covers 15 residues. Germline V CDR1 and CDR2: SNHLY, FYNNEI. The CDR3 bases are TGTGCCAGCAGTGAAGTGGGGACTAGCATGAATGAGCAGTTCTTC. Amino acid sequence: CASSEVGTSMNEQFF.

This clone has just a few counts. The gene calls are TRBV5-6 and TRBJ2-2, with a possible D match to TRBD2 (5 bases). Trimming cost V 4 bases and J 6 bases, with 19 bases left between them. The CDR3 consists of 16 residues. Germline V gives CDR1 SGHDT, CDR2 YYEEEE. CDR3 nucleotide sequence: TGTGCCAGCAGCATTGGAGGTATCGCGTGGGCCGGGGAGCTGTTTTTT. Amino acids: CASSIGGIAWAGELFF.

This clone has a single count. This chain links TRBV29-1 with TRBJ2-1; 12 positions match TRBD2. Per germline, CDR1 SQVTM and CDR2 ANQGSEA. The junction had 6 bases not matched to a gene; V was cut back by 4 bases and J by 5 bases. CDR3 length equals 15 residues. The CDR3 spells CSVGGLAGTNNEQFF. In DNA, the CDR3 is TGCAGCGTTGGGGGACTAGCGGGTACAAACAATGAGCAGTTCTTC.

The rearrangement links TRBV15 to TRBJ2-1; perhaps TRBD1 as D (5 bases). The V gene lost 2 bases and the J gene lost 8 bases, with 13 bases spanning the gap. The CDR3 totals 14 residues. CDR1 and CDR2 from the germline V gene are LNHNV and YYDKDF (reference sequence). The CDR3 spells CATSRWGLRDEQFF. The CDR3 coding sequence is TGTGCCACCAGCAGATGGGGCCTCCGGGATGAGCAGTTCTTC.

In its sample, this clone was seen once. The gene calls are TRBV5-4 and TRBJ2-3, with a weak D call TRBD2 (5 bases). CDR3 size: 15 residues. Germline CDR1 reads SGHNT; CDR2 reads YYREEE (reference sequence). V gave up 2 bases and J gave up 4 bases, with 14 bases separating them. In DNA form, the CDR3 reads TGTGCCAGCAGCTTAAAACGGGAAAAAGCAGATACGCAGTATTTT. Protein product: CASSLKREKADTQYF.

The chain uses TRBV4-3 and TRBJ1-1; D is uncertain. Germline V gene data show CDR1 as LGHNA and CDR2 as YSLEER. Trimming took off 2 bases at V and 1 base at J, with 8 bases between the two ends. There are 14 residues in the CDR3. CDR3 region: CASSQYVGNTEAFF. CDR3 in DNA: TGCGCCAGCAGCCAATACGTCGGGAACACTGAAGCTTTCTTT.

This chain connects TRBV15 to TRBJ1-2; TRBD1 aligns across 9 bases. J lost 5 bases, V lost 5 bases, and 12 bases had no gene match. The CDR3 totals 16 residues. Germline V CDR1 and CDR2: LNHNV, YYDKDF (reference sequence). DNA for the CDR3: TGTGCCACCAGCCGGGCCTCGGACAGGGGCTCTTATGGCTACACCTTC. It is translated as CATSRASDRGSYGYTF.

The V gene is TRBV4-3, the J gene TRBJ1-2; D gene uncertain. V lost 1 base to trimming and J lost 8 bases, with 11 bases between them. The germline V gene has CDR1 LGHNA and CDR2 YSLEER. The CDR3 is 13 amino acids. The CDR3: CASSQGGASGYTF. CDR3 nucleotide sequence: TGCGCCAGCAGCCAAGGGGGTGCTAGCGGCTACACCTTC.

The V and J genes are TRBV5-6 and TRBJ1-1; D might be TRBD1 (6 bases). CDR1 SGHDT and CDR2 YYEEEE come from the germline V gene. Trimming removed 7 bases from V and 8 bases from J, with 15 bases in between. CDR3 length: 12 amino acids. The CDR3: CASHALTGEAFF. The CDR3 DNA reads TGTGCCAGCCATGCCCTCACAGGGGAAGCTTTCTTT.

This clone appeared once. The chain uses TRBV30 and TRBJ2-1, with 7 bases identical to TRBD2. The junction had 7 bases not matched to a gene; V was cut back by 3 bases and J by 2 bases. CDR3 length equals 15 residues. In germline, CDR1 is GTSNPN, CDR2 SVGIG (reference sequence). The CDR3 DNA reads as TGTGCCTGGAGCATTCTAGCGGAGCCCTACAATGAGCAGTTCTTC. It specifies CAWSILAEPYNEQFF.

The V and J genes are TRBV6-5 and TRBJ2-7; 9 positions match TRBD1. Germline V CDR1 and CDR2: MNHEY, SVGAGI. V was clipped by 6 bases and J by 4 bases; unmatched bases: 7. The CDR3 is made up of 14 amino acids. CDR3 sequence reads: CASSPTGGTYEQYF. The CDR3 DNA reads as TGTGCCAGCAGCCCGACAGGGGGTACGTACGAGCAGTACTTC.

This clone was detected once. CDR3 nucleotide sequence: TGTGCCAGCAGCCCGGGACTAGCGTCGAATGAGCAGTTCTTC. It yields the protein CASSPGLASNEQFF. The rearrangement joins TRBV5-4 to TRBJ2-1, with 10 bases lining up with TRBD2. V shed 4 bases, J shed 7 bases, and the junction held 5 bases outside the gene matches. The CDR3 length is 14 residues. CDR1 and CDR2 from the germline V gene are SGHNT and YYREEE (reference sequence). Full variable domain (remainder filled in from reference TRBV5-4 and TRBJ2-1): ETGVTQSPTHLIKTRGQQVTLRCSSQSGHNTVSWYQQALGQGPQFIFQYYREEENGRGNFPPRFSGLQFPNYSSELNVNALELDDSALYLCASSPGLASNEQFFGPGTRLTVL.

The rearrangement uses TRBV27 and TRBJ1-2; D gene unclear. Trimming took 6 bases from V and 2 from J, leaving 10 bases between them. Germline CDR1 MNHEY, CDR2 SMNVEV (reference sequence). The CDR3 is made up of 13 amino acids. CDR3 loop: CASSSGGNYGYTF. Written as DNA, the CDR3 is TGTGCCAGCAGCTCCGGAGGGAACTATGGCTACACCTTC.

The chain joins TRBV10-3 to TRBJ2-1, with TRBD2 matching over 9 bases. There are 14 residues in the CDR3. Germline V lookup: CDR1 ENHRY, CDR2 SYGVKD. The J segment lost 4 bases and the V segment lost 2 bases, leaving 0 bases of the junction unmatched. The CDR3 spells CAISEAGGYNEQFF. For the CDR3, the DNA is TGTGCCATCAGTGAGGCGGGGGGGTACAATGAGCAGTTCTTC.

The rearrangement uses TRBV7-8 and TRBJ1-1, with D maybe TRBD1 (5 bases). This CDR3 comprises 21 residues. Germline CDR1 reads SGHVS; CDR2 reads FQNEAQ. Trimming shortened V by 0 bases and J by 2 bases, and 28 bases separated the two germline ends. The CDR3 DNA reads TGTGCCAGCAGCTTAGCCCCGTTTCCGGAGAGCTTACAGGAGCTCAACACTGAAGCTTTCTTT. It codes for CASSLAPFPESLQELNTEAFF.

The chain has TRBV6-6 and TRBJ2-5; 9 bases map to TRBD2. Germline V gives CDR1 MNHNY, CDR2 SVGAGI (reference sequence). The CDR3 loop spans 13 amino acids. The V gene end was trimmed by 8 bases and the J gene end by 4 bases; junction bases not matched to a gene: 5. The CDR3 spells CASGASGAETQYF. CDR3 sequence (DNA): TGTGCCAGCGGTGCTAGCGGGGCAGAGACCCAGTACTTC.